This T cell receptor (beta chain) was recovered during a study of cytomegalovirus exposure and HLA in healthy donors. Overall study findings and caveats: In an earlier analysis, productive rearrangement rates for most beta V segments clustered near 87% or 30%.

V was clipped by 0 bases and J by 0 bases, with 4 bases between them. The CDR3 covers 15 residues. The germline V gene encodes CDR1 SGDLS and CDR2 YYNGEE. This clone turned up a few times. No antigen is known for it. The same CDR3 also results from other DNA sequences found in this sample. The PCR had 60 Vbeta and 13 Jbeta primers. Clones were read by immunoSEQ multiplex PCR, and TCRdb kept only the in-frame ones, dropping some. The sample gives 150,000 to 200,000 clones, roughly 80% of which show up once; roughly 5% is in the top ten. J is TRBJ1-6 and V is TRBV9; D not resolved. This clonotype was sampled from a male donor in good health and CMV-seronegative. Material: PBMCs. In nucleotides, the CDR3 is TGTGCCAGCAGCGTAGGTAGCTCCTATAATTCACCCCTCCACTTT. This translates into CASSVGSSYNSPLHF.